These 22 T cell receptor beta chains originate from one sample sequenced in a study of post-analysis software for immune sequencing data. Prepared TCR beta cDNA libraries contained unique molecular identifiers. TCRdb re-analysed the PCR reads in MiXCR, keeping a single row per CDR3 protein. The repertoire holds 400,000 to 500,000 distinct CDR3 sequences, with more than 30% as singletons. Points from the study as a whole: TRBV5-6, TRBV5-1 and TRBV20-1 were among 4 or 5 TRBV segments more frequent in patients than controls.

Antigen specificity for these receptors is unknown. Material for sequencing was blood. These receptors all stem from a girl aged 2 to 10 with multiple sclerosis.

V gene TRBV4-1 combines with J gene TRBJ2-1; 13 nucleotides match TRBD2. The CDR3 totals 18 residues. In germline, CDR1 is MGHRA, CDR2 YSYEKL. The V segment lost 0 bases and the J segment 12 bases; nucleotides outside the gene matches: 14. The CDR3 sequence: CASSQEPPGLAGSLWQFF. The DNA of the CDR3 is TGCGCCAGCAGCCAAGAACCTCCGGGACTAGCGGGATCCCTTTGGCAGTTCTTC.

V gene TRBV12-3 or TRBV12-4 combines with J gene TRBJ1-5, with 10 bases aligning to TRBD1. The J segment lost 3 bases and the V segment lost 5 bases, leaving 7 bases of the junction unmatched. This CDR3 is 16 amino acids long. The CDR3 reads CASSLGDRGSNQPQHF. The CDR3 DNA reads TGTGCCAGCAGTCTTGGGGACAGGGGTTCCAATCAGCCCCAGCATTTT.

The chain combines TRBV15 with TRBJ2-3; no reliable D call. Trimming took off 4 bases at V and 5 bases at J, with 7 bases between the two ends. Germline CDR1 reads LNHNV; CDR2 reads YYDKDF (reference sequence). The CDR3 length is 12 residues. CDR3 amino acids: CATSNWGDTQYF. The CDR3 DNA reads as TGTGCCACCAGCAATTGGGGAGATACGCAGTATTTT.

The gene calls are TRBV6-6 and TRBJ2-5; D not certain. The germline CDR1 and CDR2 sequences are MNHNY and SVGAGI (reference sequence). The V and J ends lost 1 base and 4 bases respectively, with 1 base between them. CDR3 length: 11 amino acids. The CDR3 sequence is CASSYLETQYF. The CDR3 DNA is TGTGCCAGCAGTTACTTAGAGACCCAGTACTTC.

In its sample, this clonotype was seen a few times. The chain has TRBV7-8 and TRBJ2-3; D is uncertain. V gave up 2 bases and J gave up 5 bases, with 11 bases separating them. CDR1 and CDR2 (germline): SGHVS, FQNEAQ. The CDR3 sequence is 14 residues long. In DNA, the CDR3 is TGTGCCAGCAGCTTAAGAAGGTTGGGAGATACGCAGTATTTT. Its protein product is CASSLRRLGDTQYF.

J is TRBJ2-7 and V is TRBV2; D perhaps matches TRBD1 (5 bases). Trimming removed 3 bases at V and 7 bases at J, with 13 bases between. This CDR3 has 13 residues. Per the germline V gene, CDR1 is SNHLY and CDR2 is FYNNEI. The CDR3 nucleotides are TGTGCCAGCAGTGATCCAGGGCCGTGGGAGCAGTACTTC. It codes for CASSDPGPWEQYF.

The chain combines TRBV15 with TRBJ2-6; D remains ambiguous. The V end was cut by 0 bases, the J end by 0 bases, with 9 bases between. In germline, CDR1 is LNHNV, CDR2 YYDKDF (reference sequence). The CDR3 is 17 residues long. CDR3 sequence reads: CATSRELKSSGANVLTF. The DNA for the CDR3 is TGTGCCACCAGCAGAGAACTCAAGAGCTCTGGGGCCAACGTCCTGACTTTC. The entire variable domain, with the rest obtained from reference TRBV15 and TRBJ2-6, is as follows: DAMVIQNPRYQVTQFGKPVTLSCSQTLNHNVMYWYQQKSSQAPKLLFHYYDKDFNNEADTPDNFQSRRPNTSFCFLDIRSPGLGDTAMYLCATSRELKSSGANVLTFGAGSRLTVL.

The rearrangement joins TRBV29-1 to TRBJ1-1; a weak D match, TRBD1 (6 bases). Germline assignment: CDR1 SQVTM and CDR2 ANQGSEA. V lost 7 bases, J lost 1 base, and 13 bases lay in between. This CDR3 comprises 13 residues. CDR3 sequence reads: CSARGMGNTEAFF. The CDR3 coding sequence is TGCAGCGCCAGGGGCATGGGGAACACTGAAGCTTTCTTT.

The rearrangement uses TRBV29-1 and TRBJ1-5; no firm D call. Germline V gives CDR1 SQVTM, CDR2 ANQGSEA. V was shortened by 4 bases and J by 4 bases, with 11 bases between the two germline ends. The CDR3 spans 13 residues. CDR3 loop: CSVGEIRNQPQHF. The CDR3 DNA follows: TGCAGCGTTGGAGAAATAAGGAATCAGCCCCAGCATTTT.

The chain couples TRBV12-3 or TRBV12-4 to TRBJ1-5; D is possibly TRBD1 (6 bases). The J call is in doubt because the DNA end fits TRBJ2-3 better. The CDR3 contains 15 residues. In DNA, the CDR3 is TGTGCCAGCAGGCAAACAGGGAGCAGCAATCAGCCCCAGTATTTT. It yields the protein CASRQTGSSNQPQYF.

This sequence joins TRBV4-3 and TRBJ2-7, with TRBD2 matching 7 bases. V was clipped by 3 bases and J by 2 bases; unmatched bases: 10. The CDR3 length is 16 residues. In germline, CDR1 is LGHNA, CDR2 YSLEER. The CDR3 region is CASSHAAGVRPYEQYF. CDR3 nucleotides: TGCGCCAGCAGCCACGCGGCGGGGGTAAGACCCTACGAGCAGTACTTC.

This clonotype has a single count. CDR3 bases: TGTGCCAGCAGCTTATTGGCGGGGATGGATGAGCAGTTCTTC. Protein sequence: CASSLLAGMDEQFF. The chain has TRBV7-9 and TRBJ2-1, with D perhaps TRBD2 (6 bases). Trimming shortened V by 2 bases and J by 8 bases, and 13 bases separated the two germline ends. Per the germline V gene, CDR1 is SEHNR and CDR2 is FQNEAQ (reference sequence). The CDR3 runs 14 residues.

There are a few counts of this clonotype. The rearrangement joins TRBV18 to TRBJ2-3, with 9 bases lining up with TRBD1. This CDR3 is built from 15 residues. Germline V lookup: CDR1 KGHSH, CDR2 LQKENI. After removal of 5 bases from V and 1 base from J, the junction contained 4 bases not matched to a gene. The CDR3 DNA is TGTGCCAGCTCATCTCGACAGGGGGGCACAGATACGCAGTATTTT. Protein sequence: CASSSRQGGTDTQYF.

This clonotype has more than one count but fewer than ten. This chain joins TRBV7-3 and TRBJ2-1; TRBD2 matches 13 bases. The CDR3 contains 17 residues. V shed 1 base and J 13 bases; nucleotides not matched to a gene: 13. Germline V lookup: CDR1 SGHTA, CDR2 FQGTGA. The CDR3: CASSLNVGLAGVETQFF. The CDR3 DNA follows: TGTGCCAGCAGCTTAAATGTCGGACTAGCGGGAGTAGAGACCCAGTTCTTC.

CDR3 region: CASSPLVNSPGYTF. The CDR3 DNA reads TGTGCCAGCAGTCCGCTAGTGAACTCTCCGGGCTACACCTTC. The chain couples TRBV2 to TRBJ1-2; D remains ambiguous. V was cut by 5 bases and J by 8 bases, with 18 bases left in between. Germline assignment: CDR1 SNHLY and CDR2 FYNNEI. The CDR3 runs to 14 residues.

The chain carries TRBV20-1 and TRBJ2-5; 9 bases align to TRBD2. Per the germline V gene, CDR1 is DFQATT and CDR2 is SNEGSKA (reference sequence). CDR3 size: 19 residues. J gave up 4 bases and V 0 bases, and 18 bases lay outside the gene matches. This CDR3 is CSARDSPFSGGRGVETQYF. CDR3 nucleotides: TGCAGTGCTAGAGATAGTCCCTTTAGCGGGGGTCGAGGGGTAGAGACCCAGTACTTC.

The rearrangement links TRBV10-2 to TRBJ1-5, with 10 bases matching TRBD1. This CDR3 contains 15 residues. V was pared by 3 bases and J by 4 bases, with 3 bases of the junction left unmatched. The V gene's germline CDR1 is WSHSY and CDR2 SAAADI. The CDR3 spells CASSDRTGGNQPQHF. CDR3 bases: TGCGCCAGCAGTGATCGGACAGGGGGAAATCAGCCCCAGCATTTT.

This clonotype has only a few counts. This chain uses TRBV14 with TRBJ2-1; D is uncertain. Between the trimmed V and J ends, which lost 0 bases and 0 bases, there was a span of 6 bases. CDR1 and CDR2 from the germline V gene are SGHDN and FVKESK. The length of the CDR3 is 15 residues. The DNA for the CDR3 is TGTGCCAGCAGCCAAGATCTGAGCTCCTACAATGAGCAGTTCTTC. Translating gives CASSQDLSSYNEQFF.

The V gene is TRBV12-3 or TRBV12-4, the J gene TRBJ1-5; perhaps TRBD1 as D (6 bases). This CDR3 contains 14 residues. V dropped 3 bases and J dropped 6 bases, with 12 bases sitting between them. CDR3 DNA: TGTGCCAGCAGTTTTCTGGGCAGGGGTCAGCCCCAGCATTTT. Translation: CASSFLGRGQPQHF.

This clonotype has a handful of counts. The CDR3 region is CASSRVSGDYGYTF. The CDR3 DNA is TGTGCCAGTAGTAGAGTATCAGGGGATTATGGCTACACCTTC. The gene calls are TRBV19 and TRBJ1-2; D is possibly TRBD1 (6 bases). Germline CDR1 and CDR2: LNHDA and SQIVND (reference sequence). The CDR3 extends over 14 amino acids. The V end lost 4 bases, the J end lost 5 bases, and 14 bases lay between the germline ends.

The rearrangement joins TRBV29-1 to TRBJ2-1; D may match TRBD1 or TRBD2 (5 bases each). There are 12 residues in the CDR3. The germline V and J ends were trimmed by 7 bases and 5 bases, with 12 bases remaining between them. Germline loops: CDR1 SQVTM, CDR2 ANQGSEA. The CDR3 DNA reads as TGCAGCGGTGCGAGGGGAAACAATGAGCAGTTCTTC. It encodes CSGARGNNEQFF.

There are many counts of this clonotype. The chain recombines TRBV7-6 with TRBJ1-1; tentative D call: TRBD1 (6 bases). This CDR3 comprises 13 residues. Germline CDR1 reads SGHVS; CDR2 reads FNYEAQ. The ends were cut back, 4 bases at V and 3 bases at J, with 9 bases in the middle. CDR3 sequence reads: CASSYRVDTEAFF. CDR3 DNA sequence: TGTGCCAGCAGCTACAGGGTTGACACTGAAGCTTTCTTT.